This entry lists 30 T cell receptor beta chains sequenced from one sample in a study of blood T cell repertoires in COVID-19. Clones were read by immunoSEQ multiplex PCR, and TCRdb kept only the in-frame ones, dropping some. The sample comprises 95,000 to 100,000 clones, over 80% of which are singletons, and 17% rests with the top ten. Sequenced material: peripheral blood. The receptors originated from a man in his forties or fifties with acute or convalescent COVID-19.

This chain links TRBV6-5 with TRBJ1-5, with 7 positions matching TRBD1. The V and J ends lost 10 bases and 7 bases, in that order; junction bases with no gene match: 10. This CDR3 spans 13 amino acids. Germline V gene lookup returns CDR1 MNHEY and CDR2 SVGAGI. DNA for the CDR3: TGTGCCATCAACCGACAGGGCGGACAGCCCCAGCATTTT. Translation gives CAINRQGGQPQHF.

The chain combines TRBV19 with TRBJ2-5; 11 bases agree with TRBD2. The junction had 10 bases not matched to a gene; V was cut back by 5 bases and J by 8 bases. This CDR3 spans 15 amino acids. Per germline, CDR1 LNHDA and CDR2 SQIVND (reference sequence). CDR3 protein: CASSSVAGGEKTQYF. The CDR3 DNA follows: TGTGCCAGTAGTTCCGTAGCGGGGGGGGAGAAAACCCAGTACTTC. The full variable domain, rest sourced from reference TRBV19 and TRBJ2-5, is DGGITQSPKYLFRKEGQNVTLSCEQNLNHDAMYWYRQDPGQGLRLIYYSQIVNDFQKGDIAEGYSVSREKKESFPLTVTSAQKNPTAFYLCASSSVAGGEKTQYFGPGTRLLVL.

The DNA for the CDR3 is TGTGCCAGCAGCTTATGGCCAGACTCCTACGAGCAGTACTTC. This translates into CASSLWPDSYEQYF. This sequence joins TRBV13 and TRBJ2-7; the D is unclear. The germline V gene has CDR1 PRHDT and CDR2 FYEKMQ (reference sequence). This CDR3 comprises 14 residues. V dropped 2 bases and J dropped 0 bases, with 8 bases sitting between them.

This clone was observed a single time. The chain carries TRBV28 and TRBJ1-2, with 9 bases identical to TRBD1. The length of the CDR3 is 17 residues. Trimming cost V 4 bases and J 0 bases; bases outside gene matches: 9. Germline values: CDR1 MDHEN, CDR2 SYDVKM. The CDR3 nucleotides are TGTGCCAGCAGTTCCGTGGGACAGGGTAAAGCTAACTATGGCTACACCTTC. Amino acids: CASSSVGQGKANYGYTF.

The chain carries TRBV3-1 (or the pseudogene TRBV3-2) and TRBJ2-7, with 9 bases lining up with TRBD2. V shed 4 bases, J shed 0 bases, and the junction held 16 bases outside the gene matches. The CDR3 runs 19 residues. From germline, CDR1 is LGHDT and CDR2 YNNKEL (reference sequence). The DNA of the CDR3 is TGTGCCAGCAGCCCACGAACTATAGCGGGGGCATCCTTCTCCTACGAGCAGTACTTC. This gives the protein CASSPRTIAGASFSYEQYF.

The chain is built from TRBV5-4 and TRBJ2-2; 11 bases map to TRBD1. This CDR3 has 15 residues. The ends lost 5 bases at V and 7 bases at J; junction bases unmatched: 7. Looked up from germline, CDR1 is SGHNT and CDR2 is YYREEE (reference sequence). For the CDR3, the DNA is TGTGCCAGCAGTAAGGACAGGGGGCAATTCGGGGAGCTGTTTTTT. Protein: CASSKDRGQFGELFF.

V is TRBV5-1 and J is TRBJ2-1; 8 bases map to TRBD2. V was pared by 3 bases and J by 3 bases, with 11 bases of the junction left unmatched. The CDR3 runs 17 residues. Germline CDR1 is SGHRS and CDR2 is YFSETQ. The CDR3 region has the DNA TGCGCCAGCAGCTCGGGTAGCGGGGACCCGATCTACAATGAGCAGTTCTTC. It codes for CASSSGSGDPIYNEQFF.

The chain recombines TRBV7-7 with TRBJ2-2; 11 bases are shared with TRBD2. Germline CDR1 reads SSHAT; CDR2 reads FNYEAQ (reference sequence). Trimming removed 5 bases from V and 0 bases from J; junction bases left unmatched: 2. This CDR3 is built from 16 residues. The CDR3 reads CASSASGGTNTGELFF. The CDR3 DNA reads as TGTGCCAGCAGCGCTAGCGGGGGGACGAACACCGGGGAGCTGTTTTTT. The complete variable domain, with remaining parts taken from reference TRBV7-7 and TRBJ2-2, reads GAGVSQSPRYKVTKRGQDVTLRCDPISSHATLYWYQQALGQGPEFLTYFNYEAQPDKSGLPSDRFSAERPEGSISTLTIQRTEQRDSAMYRCASSASGGTNTGELFFGEGSRLTVL.

V and J are TRBV6-5 and TRBJ2-7; a weak D match, TRBD1 (6 bases). V was trimmed by 0 bases and J by 1 base, leaving 10 bases between them. Germline V gene data show CDR1 as MNHEY and CDR2 as SVGAGI. The CDR3 sequence is 15 residues long. The CDR3 nucleotides read TGTGCCAGCAGTTACTCCCCGCAGGGGTCCTACGAGCAGTACTTC. Protein: CASSYSPQGSYEQYF.

This clone was detected only once. The chain joins TRBV7-3 to TRBJ2-2; 7 positions agree with TRBD2. Germline V gene sequence: CDR1 SGHTA, CDR2 FQGTGA. The ends lost 7 bases at V and 1 base at J; junction bases unmatched: 6. The CDR3 spans 15 residues. Here the CDR3 reads CASTPLAGNTGELFF. For the CDR3, the DNA is TGTGCCAGCACCCCCTTAGCGGGGAACACCGGGGAGCTGTTTTTT.

V and J are TRBV5-1 and TRBJ2-7, with D maybe TRBD1 (5 bases). V lost 1 base and J 3 bases, leaving 14 bases between the germline ends. Per the germline V gene, CDR1 is SGHRS and CDR2 is YFSETQ. The CDR3 has 15 amino acids. CDR3 sequence (DNA): TGCGCCAGCAGCTTGCAGGGCAGACAAGGCTACGAGCAGTACTTC. Translating gives CASSLQGRQGYEQYF.

V and J are TRBV18 and TRBJ2-7; D gene unclear. The germline CDR1 and CDR2 sequences are KGHSH and LQKENI. With 6 bases removed from V and 7 bases from J, the gap between germline ends came to 22 bases. The CDR3 has 15 residues. Written as DNA, the CDR3 is TGTGCCAGCTCCCCTTTTGACCAGACACAACAAGAGCAGTACTTC. Its translation: CASSPFDQTQQEQYF.

The chain joins TRBV5-4 to TRBJ1-3; 8 bases align to TRBD1. The CDR3 extends over 13 amino acids. After removal of 8 bases from V and 2 bases from J, the junction contained 3 bases not matched to a gene. Germline assignment: CDR1 SGHNT and CDR2 YYREEE (reference sequence). CDR3 in DNA: TGTGCCAGTAGACAGGGGACTGGAAACACCATATATTTT. This translates into CASRQGTGNTIYF.

The chain carries TRBV6-6 and TRBJ2-7, with 9 bases aligning to TRBD1. The CDR3 runs 15 residues. Germline CDR1 MNHNY, CDR2 SVGAGI (reference sequence). The J segment lost 1 base and the V segment lost 3 bases, leaving 4 bases of the junction unmatched. CDR3 nucleotides: TGTGCCAGCAGTTATAGGACAGGGGCTTCCTACGAGCAGTACTTC. It yields the protein CASSYRTGASYEQYF.

The chain uses TRBV3-1 (or the pseudogene TRBV3-2) and TRBJ2-5, with D maybe TRBD2 (6 bases). Deletions cut 1 base from V and 2 bases from J, with 11 bases between. In germline, CDR1 is LGHDT, CDR2 YNNKEL (reference sequence). The CDR3 is made up of 15 amino acids. The CDR3 region is CASSQGAGLQETQYF. The CDR3 coding sequence is TGTGCCAGCAGCCAAGGGGCGGGGCTACAAGAGACCCAGTACTTC.

This rearrangement joins TRBV6-1 to TRBJ2-2, with a weak D call TRBD1 (5 bases). The CDR3 loop spans 15 amino acids. V dropped 2 bases and J dropped 2 bases, with 9 bases sitting between them. CDR1 MNHNS and CDR2 SASEGT come from the germline V gene. CDR3: CASSELGHNTGELFF. The CDR3 DNA reads TGTGCCAGCAGTGAATTGGGGCACAACACCGGGGAGCTGTTTTTT.

CDR3 nucleotide sequence: TGTGCCAGCAGCCCCGGGACAGGGGTAGAAAAACTGTTTTTT. The encoded protein is CASSPGTGVEKLFF. V is TRBV7-2 and J is TRBJ1-4, with 10 bases identical to TRBD1. Germline V gene sequence: CDR1 SGHTA, CDR2 FQGNSA. The CDR3 runs 14 residues. The trim removed 5 bases at V and 8 bases at J, leaving 5 bases unmatched.

J is TRBJ1-5 and V is TRBV6-5; weak D call: TRBD1 (5 bases). Trimming removed 7 bases from V and 6 bases from J, with 13 bases in between. The CDR3 sequence is 13 residues long. CDR1 is MNHEY and CDR2 is SVGAGI in the germline V gene. Here the CDR3 DNA reads TGTGCCAGCATGGCCCAGGGCCCTCAGCCCCAGCATTTT. Translating it yields CASMAQGPQPQHF.

This chain connects TRBV7-9 to TRBJ2-2; 7 bases agree with TRBD1. Germline V CDR1 and CDR2: SEHNR, FQNEAQ (reference sequence). This CDR3 is built from 17 residues. V trimming: 7 bases; J trimming: 1 base; junction bases outside the gene matches: 12. For the CDR3, the DNA is TGTGCCAGCAACCAAGACATGAGGACAGGGAACACCGGGGAGCTGTTTTTT. It yields the protein CASNQDMRTGNTGELFF.

The chain couples TRBV9 to TRBJ1-4; D may be TRBD1 (6 bases). The CDR3 runs to 15 residues. Trimming cost V 0 bases and J 7 bases, with 13 bases left between them. Germline CDR1 is SGDLS and CDR2 is YYNGEE. The CDR3 protein is CASSVGDGQIEKLFF. The CDR3 DNA reads as TGTGCCAGCAGCGTAGGGGATGGACAGATTGAAAAACTGTTTTTT.

This clone is a singleton in its sample. This chain joins TRBV13 and TRBJ1-5, with TRBD1 identical over 7 bases. The CDR3 covers 15 residues. CDR1 is PRHDT, CDR2 FYEKMQ, per germline (reference sequence). The junction had 8 bases not matched to a gene; V was cut back by 5 bases and J by 4 bases. This CDR3 reads CASSRRDRPNQPQHF. In DNA, the CDR3 is TGTGCCAGCAGCCGCCGGGACAGACCAAATCAGCCCCAGCATTTT.

V and J are TRBV19 and TRBJ2-7; 10 positions match TRBD1. The CDR3 runs 15 residues. V lost 5 bases and J lost 3; bases outside the gene matches: 7. The germline CDR1 and CDR2 sequences are LNHDA and SQIVND (reference sequence). This CDR3 is CASSPGTGAFYEQYF. DNA for the CDR3: TGTGCCAGTAGTCCCGGGACAGGGGCCTTCTACGAGCAGTACTTC.

The V call is TRBV4-3, the J call TRBJ2-7; TRBD1 might be the D (5 bases). Germline V gene sequence: CDR1 LGHNA, CDR2 YSLEER. This CDR3 spans 15 amino acids. Trimming removed 2 bases from V and 5 bases from J, with 16 bases in between. DNA for the CDR3: TGCGCCAGCAGCCAACTACACTGGCAGGGCCACGAGCAGTACTTC. Translating it yields CASSQLHWQGHEQYF.

This chain connects TRBV7-2 to TRBJ2-1; 7 bases line up with TRBD2. The CDR3 extends over 12 amino acids. Germline-derived CDR1 and CDR2 are SGHTA and FQGNSA. The trim removed 3 bases at V and 10 bases at J, leaving 3 bases unmatched. The CDR3 DNA reads TGTGCCAGCAGCTTGAGCGGGGTGGAGCAGTTCTTC. Residues: CASSLSGVEQFF.

The chain employs TRBV11-3 and TRBJ1-6; tentatively, D is TRBD1 (5 bases). The CDR3 loop spans 15 amino acids. V dropped 4 bases and J dropped 3 bases, with 10 bases sitting between them. Germline values: CDR1 SGHNT, CDR2 YENEEA. The CDR3 protein is CASSSGKVYNSPLHF. The CDR3 DNA reads as TGTGCCAGCAGCTCAGGGAAAGTCTATAATTCACCCCTCCACTTT. The variable domain in full, with the rest retrieved from reference TRBV11-3 and TRBJ1-6, is EAGVVQSPRYKIIEKKQPVAFWCNPISGHNTLYWYLQNLGQGPELLIRYENEEAVDDSQLPKDRFSAERLKGVDSTLKIQPAELGDSAVYLCASSSGKVYNSPLHFGNGTRLTVT.

CDR3 loop: CASSTLLDRAGYTF. Written as DNA, the CDR3 is TGTGCCAGCAGCACTCTATTGGACAGGGCTGGCTACACCTTC. The gene calls are TRBV5-4 and TRBJ1-2; 8 bases agree with TRBD1. The trim removed 4 bases at V and 7 bases at J, leaving 9 bases unmatched. Germline CDR1 reads SGHNT; CDR2 reads YYREEE (reference sequence). This CDR3 is 14 amino acids long.

The rearrangement uses TRBV6-5 and TRBJ2-7; TRBD1 matches 7 bases. The CDR3 length is 13 residues. Germline V lookup: CDR1 MNHEY, CDR2 SVGAGI. The V and J ends lost 6 bases and 4 bases, in that order; junction bases with no gene match: 6. The CDR3 loop reads CASSHGTDYEQYF. The CDR3 DNA follows: TGTGCCAGCAGCCACGGGACAGATTACGAGCAGTACTTC.

This clone appeared once. The chain uses TRBV28 and TRBJ1-2; D is possibly TRBD1 (5 bases). This CDR3 has 14 residues. Trimming removed 1 base at V and 8 bases at J, with 14 bases between. CDR1 and CDR2 from the germline V gene are MDHEN and SYDVKM. CDR3 DNA: TGTGCCAGCAGTTTATTAGGGACTTTGGGGGGCTACACCTTC. It specifies CASSLLGTLGGYTF.

V and J are TRBV11-3 and TRBJ2-5, with 12 positions matching TRBD2. The CDR3 has 17 amino acids. The junction had 10 bases not matched to a gene; V was cut back by 5 bases and J by 3 bases. Germline V lookup: CDR1 SGHNT, CDR2 YENEEA. The CDR3 here is CASSAYGTSGLKETQYF. The DNA of the CDR3 is TGTGCCAGCAGCGCGTACGGGACTAGCGGGCTCAAAGAGACCCAGTACTTC.

The chain is built from TRBV5-4 and TRBJ2-3; D may be TRBD2 (6 bases). The CDR3 length is 12 residues. Trimming cost V 5 bases and J 8 bases, with 12 bases left between them. Germline assignment: CDR1 SGHNT and CDR2 YYREEE (reference sequence). The CDR3 region is CASSFLGGTQYF. CDR3 coding DNA: TGTGCCAGCAGTTTTCTGGGAGGTACGCAGTATTTT.